A selection of T cell receptor beta chains follows, all from one sample in a study of cytomegalovirus exposure and HLA in healthy donors. Repertoires were generated with immunoSEQ multiplex PCR, while TCRdb's copy carries only in-frame clones and drops some. The sample includes 100,000 to 150,000 clones, over 70% of them seen just once. Input material: PBMCs. The receptors come from a woman in her forties in good health and CMV-seronegative. The CDR3 runs from the conserved cysteine through the conserved F or W. The D gene is left open where the match is weak. Some rows have no size entry. The others give once, few or many, or a class for an expanded clone.

v_gene: TRBV19
j_gene: TRBJ1-2
abundance: .
d_gene: TRBD1
CDR3nt: TGTGCCAGTACCCGAACCCTCGGGACAGTGGTCTATGGCTACACCTTC
CDR3aa: CASTRTLGTVVYGYTF

v_gene: TRBV5-1
j_gene: TRBJ2-4
abundance: few
d_gene: .
CDR3nt: TGCGCCAGCAGCTTGGCGGCAGGGGAAGCCAAAAACATTCAGTACTTC
CDR3aa: CASSLAAGEAKNIQYF

v_gene: TRBV28
j_gene: TRBJ2-2
abundance: .
d_gene: TRBD2
CDR3nt: TGTGCCAGCAGTTTAAATCTAGCGGGAGGAGCGGGCACCGGGGAGCTGTTTTTT
CDR3aa: CASSLNLAGGAGTGELFF

v_gene: TRBV29-1
j_gene: TRBJ2-2
abundance: .
d_gene: TRBD1
CDR3nt: TGCAGCGTTGAAGAAATGACAGGGGGCGGCACCGGGGAGCTGTTTTTT
CDR3aa: CSVEEMTGGGTGELFF

v_gene: TRBV9
j_gene: TRBJ2-1
abundance: .
d_gene: .
CDR3nt: TGTGCCAGCAGCGTAGGAGGAGGGGGCGTTATTAGGTCCTACAATGAGCAGTTCTTC
CDR3aa: CASSVGGGGVIRSYNEQFF

v_gene: TRBV6-5
j_gene: TRBJ2-7
abundance: .
d_gene: .
CDR3nt: TGTGCCAGCAGTTACTCTACGAGCGAGCAGTACTTC
CDR3aa: CASSYSTSEQYF

v_gene: TRBV7-2
j_gene: TRBJ1-5
abundance: once
d_gene: .
CDR3nt: TGTGCCAGCAGCATCTATACGAGGGGCCGGGGGAATCAGCCCCAGCATTTT
CDR3aa: CASSIYTRGRGNQPQHF

v_gene: TRBV27
j_gene: TRBJ1-5
abundance: once
d_gene: .
CDR3nt: TGTGCCAGCAGTGAATTCGGTCAGCCCCAGCATTTT
CDR3aa: CASSEFGQPQHF

v_gene: TRBV28
j_gene: TRBJ2-7
abundance: once
d_gene: .
CDR3nt: TGTGCCAGCAGTTCCCCCCCGGAGGTAACGAACGAGCAGTACTTC
CDR3aa: CASSSPPEVTNEQYF

v_gene: TRBV7-2
j_gene: TRBJ2-7
abundance: .
d_gene: .
CDR3nt: TGTGCCAGCAGCTTGGGCTCTGGGTTCCGGGACTCCCCCTACGAGCAGTACTTC
CDR3aa: CASSLGSGFRDSPYEQYF

v_gene: TRBV2
j_gene: TRBJ2-1
abundance: .
d_gene: TRBD2
CDR3nt: TGTGCCAGCGGACTAGCGGTCGAGCAGTTCTTC
CDR3aa: CASGLAVEQFF

v_gene: TRBV13
j_gene: TRBJ2-2
abundance: .
d_gene: .
CDR3nt: TGTGCCAGCAGCTTACGCAGTCACACCGGGGAGCTGTTTTTT
CDR3aa: CASSLRSHTGELFF

v_gene: TRBV27
j_gene: TRBJ1-1
abundance: .
d_gene: .
CDR3nt: TGTGCCAGCAGCGCCGGGAACTGGGAGGGGACTGAAGCTTTCTTT
CDR3aa: CASSAGNWEGTEAFF

v_gene: TRBV29-1
j_gene: TRBJ1-1
abundance: .
d_gene: TRBD1
CDR3nt: TGCAGCGTCGGGACAGGGGGCGGGATGAACACTGAAGCTTTCTTT
CDR3aa: CSVGTGGGMNTEAFF

v_gene: TRBV20-1
j_gene: TRBJ2-5
abundance: .
d_gene: .
CDR3nt: TGCAGTGCCGACGGCGGGGAGACCCAGTACTTC
CDR3aa: CSADGGETQYF

v_gene: TRBV23-1
j_gene: TRBJ1-2
abundance: .
d_gene: .
CDR3nt: TGCGCCAGCAGTCAAGGGCGCAGCTACTATGGCTACACCTTC
CDR3aa: CASSQGRSYYGYTF

v_gene: TRBV12-5
j_gene: TRBJ2-3
abundance: .
d_gene: TRBD2
CDR3nt: TGTGCTAGTGGTATGGGACTAGCGGGTGATACGCAGTATTTT
CDR3aa: CASGMGLAGDTQYF

v_gene: TRBV5-5
j_gene: TRBJ2-7
abundance: .
d_gene: TRBD2
CDR3nt: TGTGCCAGCAGCTTTGGCCTAGCGGGCGCCTACGAGCAGTACTTC
CDR3aa: CASSFGLAGAYEQYF

v_gene: TRBV13
j_gene: TRBJ1-6
abundance: .
d_gene: TRBD1
CDR3nt: TGTGCCAGCAGCTCCCTGAGGGGGCAGACCGCTTCACCCCTCCACTTT
CDR3aa: CASSSLRGQTASPLHF

v_gene: TRBV4-2
j_gene: TRBJ2-5
abundance: .
d_gene: TRBD2
CDR3nt: TGTGCCAGCAGCATGCGACTAGCGGGGGGGCCCGAGACCCAGTACTTC
CDR3aa: CASSMRLAGGPETQYF

v_gene: TRBV4-3
j_gene: TRBJ2-7
abundance: .
d_gene: TRBD1
CDR3nt: TGCGCCAGCAGCCAAGATCGAGGCAGGGGGTTGGTCGAGCAGTACTTC
CDR3aa: CASSQDRGRGLVEQYF

v_gene: TRBV7-9
j_gene: TRBJ2-3
abundance: .
d_gene: TRBD2
CDR3nt: TGTGCCCCTGCGAGGCTAGCGGGGGGGCCCGATACGCAGTATTTT
CDR3aa: CAPARLAGGPDTQYF

v_gene: TRBV18
j_gene: TRBJ2-1
abundance: .
d_gene: .
CDR3nt: TGTGCCAGCTCACCGTGGAACGGGAGCTCCTACAATGAGCAGTTCTTC
CDR3aa: CASSPWNGSSYNEQFF

v_gene: TRBV10-3
j_gene: TRBJ1-1
abundance: .
d_gene: .
CDR3nt: TGTGCCATCTCTACTGCGGCGTCGAACACTGAAGCTTTCTTT
CDR3aa: CAISTAASNTEAFF

v_gene: TRBV6-5
j_gene: TRBJ2-2
abundance: .
d_gene: TRBD1
CDR3nt: TGTGCCACCGGGACAGTAAACACCGGGGAGCTGTTTTTT
CDR3aa: CATGTVNTGELFF

v_gene: TRBV6-6
j_gene: TRBJ2-1
abundance: few
d_gene: .
CDR3nt: TGTGCCAGCAGTTCAGACCGGGGGGCCAACTACAATGAGCAGTTCTTC
CDR3aa: CASSSDRGANYNEQFF

v_gene: TRBV28
j_gene: TRBJ2-7
abundance: .
d_gene: TRBD2
CDR3nt: TGTGCCAGCAAACTTACTTTGGGCGGGAGAACCTACGAGCAGTACTTC
CDR3aa: CASKLTLGGRTYEQYF

v_gene: TRBV27
j_gene: TRBJ2-2
abundance: .
d_gene: TRBD2
CDR3nt: TGTGCCAGCAGTTTATTGGCGACTAGCGGGTCCGGGGAGCTGTTTTTT
CDR3aa: CASSLLATSGSGELFF

v_gene: TRBV7-9
j_gene: TRBJ1-1
abundance: .
d_gene: .
CDR3nt: TGTGCCAGCAGCTTAGCGTCGGGGAACACTGAAGCTTTCTTT
CDR3aa: CASSLASGNTEAFF

v_gene: TRBV9
j_gene: TRBJ2-7
abundance: .
d_gene: .
CDR3nt: TGTGCCAGCAGCGTATCGGCAGCGGTAGATGGCGAGCAGTACTTC
CDR3aa: CASSVSAAVDGEQYF

v_gene: TRBV14
j_gene: TRBJ1-1
abundance: once
d_gene: .
CDR3nt: TGTGCCAGCAGCCCCGTACAGGTGTTGACTGAAGCTTTCTTT
CDR3aa: CASSPVQVLTEAFF

v_gene: TRBV4-1
j_gene: TRBJ1-3
abundance: .
d_gene: .
CDR3nt: TGCGCCAGCAGCCCTAGTGGGGAGGTCGGAAACACCATATATTTT
CDR3aa: CASSPSGEVGNTIYF

v_gene: TRBV11-2
j_gene: TRBJ2-7
abundance: .
d_gene: .
CDR3nt: TGTGCCAGCAGCTTAGGGGCGGGAAACGGCGAGCAGTACTTC
CDR3aa: CASSLGAGNGEQYF

v_gene: TRBV19
j_gene: TRBJ1-5
abundance: .
d_gene: .
CDR3nt: TGTGCCAGTAGTATAGTTACGGGTCAAGATAATCAGCCCCAGCATTTT
CDR3aa: CASSIVTGQDNQPQHF

v_gene: TRBV7-2
j_gene: TRBJ1-4
abundance: .
d_gene: TRBD1
CDR3nt: TGTGCCAGCAGCTTAGGAGTTGTGACAGGGGGAGAAAAACTGTTTTTT
CDR3aa: CASSLGVVTGGEKLFF

v_gene: TRBV5-1
j_gene: TRBJ2-4
abundance: .
d_gene: TRBD2
CDR3nt: TGCGCCAGCAGCTTGCCTAGCGGGAGCTTGGCCAAAAACATTCAGTACTTC
CDR3aa: CASSLPSGSLAKNIQYF

v_gene: TRBV7-9
j_gene: TRBJ2-3
abundance: .
d_gene: TRBD2
CDR3nt: TGTGCCAGCAGCCAACTAGCGGCGTTCACAGATACGCAGTATTTT
CDR3aa: CASSQLAAFTDTQYF